The 28 T cell receptor beta chains presented below share a single source sample, sequenced in a study of CD8+CD57+ T cells in acquired aplastic anemia. Researchers used genomic DNA as the template to profile TCR beta VDJ and CDR3. TCRdb independently ran MiXCR on the reads; one entry per CDR3 protein. The profile shows under 40,000 distinct CDR3 sequences, around 82% of them singletons. Sequenced: sorted CD4+, CD8+, or CD8+CD57+ T cells (not recorded which) from PBMCs. The source of these receptors is a human donor in good health, serving as a control.

This clonotype is labeled as medium-sized. The chain uses TRBV25-1 and TRBJ1-1; the D is unclear. Per germline, CDR1 MGHDK and CDR2 SYGVNS. V was clipped by 1 base and J by 3 bases, with 12 bases between them. The CDR3 length is 15 residues. The CDR3 coding sequence is TGTGCCAGCAGTGAATGGGGTAGGGTAGACACTGAAGCTTTCTTT. Protein sequence: CASSEWGRVDTEAFF.

This clonotype rates as medium-sized. The J gene is TRBJ1-2, the V gene TRBV20-1, with D possibly matching TRBD1 (5 bases). CDR3 length equals 16 residues. CDR1 is DFQATT and CDR2 is SNEGSKA in the germline V gene (reference sequence). Trimming cost V 0 bases and J 1 base, with 15 bases left between them. The CDR3, as DNA: TGCAGTGCTAGAGATGGGTTACGGGGGGGTAACTATGGCTACACCTTC. It translates to CSARDGLRGGNYGYTF.

The genes are TRBV10-3 and TRBJ1-5, with TRBD1 matching 9 bases. V was clipped by 0 bases and J by 5 bases; unmatched bases: 5. This CDR3 region has 16 residues. The germline V gene encodes CDR1 ENHRY and CDR2 SYGVKD. The CDR3 reads CAISESGRTGDQPQHF. The CDR3 DNA reads as TGTGCCATCAGTGAGTCCGGCCGGACAGGGGATCAGCCCCAGCATTTT.

This sequence joins TRBV15 and TRBJ2-1; TRBD1 matches at 7 bases. V dropped 1 base and J dropped 3; count of bases not matched to a gene: 3. The CDR3 totals 15 residues. In germline, CDR1 is LNHNV, CDR2 YYDKDF (reference sequence). The chain's CDR3 is CATSRVGTVYNEQFF. The DNA of the CDR3 is TGTGCCACCAGCAGAGTAGGGACAGTCTACAATGAGCAGTTCTTC.

This clonotype has a handful of counts. The chain carries TRBV2 and TRBJ2-1; possible D gene TRBD1, 6 bases. Germline CDR1 reads SNHLY; CDR2 reads FYNNEI. The V end was cut by 6 bases, the J end by 2 bases, with 11 bases between. The CDR3 has 14 amino acids. CDR3 bases: TGTGCCAGCAGAAGGGACACAACCTACAATGAGCAGTTCTTC. Translating it yields CASRRDTTYNEQFF.

The chain combines TRBV5-6 with TRBJ1-3; TRBD1 might be the D (5 bases). There are 13 residues in the CDR3. Germline V CDR1 and CDR2: SGHDT, YYEEEE. V lost 4 bases, J lost 4 bases, and 9 bases lay in between. The CDR3 sequence: CASSPRAGNTIYF. The CDR3 coding sequence is TGTGCCAGCAGCCCCAGGGCCGGAAACACCATATATTTT.

Comments on this clonotype: One end of the junction does not line up with germline, which may come from a read error. The chain uses TRBV7-7 and TRBJ2-3, with TRBD1 matching over 8 bases. This CDR3 contains 13 residues. The germline gives CDR1 SSHAT, CDR2 FNYEAQ (reference sequence). The CDR3 spells CASSVTGADTQYF. The CDR3 DNA follows: TGTGCTAGCAGCGTGACAGGGGCAGATACGCAGTATTTT. The whole variable domain, filled in from reference TRBV7-7 and TRBJ2-3, reads GAGVSQSPRYKVTKRGQDVTLRCDPISSHATLYWYQQALGQGPEFLTYFNYEAQPDKSGLPSDRFSAERPEGSISTLTIQRTEQRDSAMYRCASSVTGADTQYFGPGTRLTVL.

The gene calls are TRBV11-1 and TRBJ2-7, with TRBD1 as a possible D gene (8 bases). V lost 3 bases, J lost 4 bases, and 19 bases lay in between. CDR1 and CDR2 (germline): SGHAT, FQDESV (reference sequence). CDR3 length: 16 amino acids. This chain's CDR3 is CASSLHPQGGSYEQYF. In DNA, the CDR3 is TGTGCCAGCAGCTTGCACCCACAGGGGGGGTCGTACGAGCAGTACTTC.

The chain couples TRBV10-3 to TRBJ2-7, with 14 bases aligning to TRBD2. Trimming at V came to 2 bases and at J to 7 bases, leaving 7 bases not matched to a gene. The CDR3 runs 16 residues. CDR1 is ENHRY, CDR2 SYGVKD, per germline. The CDR3 sequence is CAISELRTSGGQEQYF. CDR3 coding DNA: TGTGCCATCAGTGAGCTCCGGACTAGCGGGGGGCAAGAGCAGTACTTC.

The genes are TRBV24-1 and TRBJ2-3; D ambiguous. Germline V gene lookup returns CDR1 KGHDR and CDR2 SFDVKD. This CDR3 comprises 15 residues. V gave up 3 bases and J gave up 2 bases, with 11 bases separating them. The CDR3 DNA sequence: TGTGCCACCAGTGATAAAGGAGTTACCACAGATACGCAGTATTTT. Its translation is CATSDKGVTTDTQYF.

The CDR3 region is CASSAHWSSGNNEQFF. DNA for the CDR3: TGTGCCAGCAGCGCCCACTGGAGTAGCGGAAACAATGAGCAGTTCTTC. The rearrangement links TRBV11-2 to TRBJ2-1; D is perhaps TRBD2 (6 bases). This CDR3 comprises 16 residues. The V gene's germline CDR1 is SGHAT and CDR2 FQNNGV. Trimming cost V 5 bases and J 5 bases, with 19 bases left between them.

The chain employs TRBV25-1 and TRBJ1-2, with 8 nucleotides matching TRBD1. The CDR3 runs to 14 residues. Germline V gene sequence: CDR1 MGHDK, CDR2 SYGVNS. V lost 4 bases and J lost 4; bases outside the gene matches: 5. The CDR3 DNA reads TGTGCCAGCAGTGCGACAGGGGCGGGCTATGGCTACACCTTC. As protein: CASSATGAGYGYTF.

The chain uses TRBV19 and TRBJ2-5, with a possible D match to TRBD2 (6 bases). Trimming pared 5 bases from V and 5 bases from J, leaving 12 bases between. This CDR3 is 13 amino acids long. The germline gives CDR1 LNHDA, CDR2 SQIVND (reference sequence). The CDR3 DNA reads as TGTGCCAGTAGTCCGACTAGAGCGGAGACCCAGTACTTC. This translates into CASSPTRAETQYF.

This clonotype was recorded only once. The chain is built from TRBV20-1 and TRBJ1-1; D remains unclear. The CDR3 extends over 11 amino acids. Per the germline V gene, CDR1 is DFQATT and CDR2 is SNEGSKA (reference sequence). V was clipped by 5 bases and J by 1 base, with 5 bases between them. Written as DNA, the CDR3 is TGCAGTGCTTCTCGGAACACTGAAGCTTTCTTT. Protein: CSASRNTEAFF.

This chain joins TRBV24-1 and TRBJ2-7; a weak D match, TRBD1 (5 bases). There are 15 residues in the CDR3. V shed 8 bases and J shed 3 bases, with 19 bases lying between them. Per the germline V gene, CDR1 is KGHDR and CDR2 is SFDVKD. CDR3 residues: CATTTWGGYYYEQYV. In DNA, the CDR3 is TGTGCCACCACTACGTGGGGCGGATACTACTACGAGCAGTACGTC.

The chain links TRBV6-1 to TRBJ2-7; D not resolved. The V end was cut by 5 bases, the J end by 0 bases, with 11 bases between. Germline CDR1 and CDR2: MNHNS and SASEGT. This CDR3 region has 14 residues. The CDR3 is CASSRAGSSYEQYV. The CDR3 DNA reads as TGTGCCAGCAGTAGGGCAGGCAGCTCCTACGAGCAGTACGTC.

This clonotype showed up just once. The rearrangement links TRBV15 to TRBJ1-4; D unresolved. The CDR3 loop spans 15 amino acids. Per germline, CDR1 LNHNV and CDR2 YYDKDF (reference sequence). V was pared by 6 bases and J by 0 bases, with 11 bases between. The CDR3 spells CATSPQIATNEKLFF. The CDR3 DNA follows: TGTGCCACCAGTCCGCAAATTGCAACTAATGAAAAACTGTTTTTT.

V usage is TRBV10-3 and J usage is TRBJ1-2, with a possible D match to TRBD1 (5 bases). Trimming left V 2 bases short and J 8 bases short, with 12 bases between. Looked up from germline, CDR1 is ENHRY and CDR2 is SYGVKD. The CDR3 runs 13 residues. CDR3 in amino acids: CAISEVEGRGYTF. The CDR3 DNA is TGTGCCATCAGTGAGGTGGAGGGGCGCGGCTACACCTTC.

The chain uses TRBV20-1 and TRBJ2-7; 10 bases align to TRBD2. CDR3 length: 13 amino acids. Trimming at V came to 5 bases and at J to 0 bases, leaving 1 base not matched to a gene. The germline gives CDR1 DFQATT, CDR2 SNEGSKA (reference sequence). CDR3 loop: CSAPSGSSYEQYF. DNA of the CDR3: TGCAGTGCTCCTAGCGGGAGCTCCTACGAGCAGTACTTC.

The chain carries TRBV29-1 and TRBJ2-7; D ambiguous. Between the trimmed V and J ends, which lost 2 bases and 7 bases, there was a span of 12 bases. The CDR3 totals 12 residues. Germline CDR1 and CDR2: SQVTM and ANQGSEA. The CDR3 here is CSVELGLGEQYF. In DNA, the CDR3 is TGCAGCGTTGAACTAGGGCTGGGGGAGCAGTACTTC.

There are a few counts of this clonotype. A much larger clonotype is one base distant, so this may be a read error. The CDR3 ends on some other residue instead of the conserved phenylalanine or tryptophan, so this is likely a read error. The chain's CDR3 is CASSVGNNEQFL. In DNA form, the CDR3 reads TGTGCCAGCAGCGTAGGAAACAATGAGCAGTTCCTC. This chain joins TRBV9 and TRBJ2-1; no clear D. From germline, CDR1 is SGDLS and CDR2 YYNGEE. The CDR3 consists of 12 residues. The ends were cut back, 0 bases at V and 5 bases at J, with 3 bases in the middle.

The V and J genes are TRBV2 and TRBJ1-1; the D is unclear. Germline CDR1 and CDR2: SNHLY and FYNNEI. The CDR3 has 13 residues. Trimming removed 8 bases from V and 4 bases from J, with 14 bases in between. This CDR3 reads CASEGRSPTEAFF. DNA for the CDR3: TGTGCCAGCGAGGGTCGGAGTCCCACTGAAGCTTTCTTT.

The chain couples TRBV29-1 to TRBJ1-3; D remains ambiguous. V lost 4 bases and J lost 0, with 13 bases in between. There are 15 residues in the CDR3. The germline gives CDR1 SQVTM, CDR2 ANQGSEA. The CDR3 sequence is CSVGEDVYSGNTIYF. The CDR3 DNA reads TGCAGCGTTGGGGAAGACGTATACTCTGGAAACACCATATATTTT. The full variable domain, rest sourced from reference TRBV29-1 and TRBJ1-3, is SAVISQKPSRDICQRGTSLTIQCQVDSQVTMMFWYRQQPGQSLTLIATANQGSEATYESGFVIDKFPISRPNLTFSTLTVSNMSPEDSSIYLCSVGEDVYSGNTIYFGEGSWLTVV.

This clonotype was found many times. The DNA of the CDR3 is TGTGCCAGCAGCCAGGGGGGCGGAAACGGTCAGGATGAGCAGTTCTTC. Residues: CASSQGGGNGQDEQFF. J is TRBJ2-1 and V is TRBV6-1, with D possibly matching TRBD1 (7 bases). Per germline, CDR1 MNHNS and CDR2 SASEGT. This CDR3 has 16 amino acids. V was trimmed by 6 bases and J by 8 bases, leaving 23 bases between them.

V gene TRBV20-1 combines with J gene TRBJ1-5; D gene uncertain. There are 14 residues in the CDR3. Germline CDR1 is DFQATT and CDR2 is SNEGSKA (reference sequence). V was pared by 1 base and J by 11 bases, with 18 bases between. The DNA for the CDR3 is TGCAGTGCTAGAGTAGGACGGACCATAAGAGCCCAGCATTTT. Protein: CSARVGRTIRAQHF.

This clonotype is a singleton in its sample. CDR3 nucleotide sequence: TGTGCCAGCAGCATGACAGGGAATTCCTACGAGCAGTACTTC. Protein product: CASSMTGNSYEQYF. The chain joins TRBV5-5 to TRBJ2-7; 7 bases agree with TRBD1. The CDR3 has 14 amino acids. Per germline, CDR1 SGHKS and CDR2 YYEKEE (reference sequence). After removal of 4 bases from V and 1 base from J, the junction contained 5 bases not matched to a gene.

The chain recombines TRBV15 with TRBJ2-7; D is uncertain. The V end was cut by 0 bases, the J end by 6 bases, with 9 bases between. The CDR3 totals 13 residues. Germline V lookup: CDR1 LNHNV, CDR2 YYDKDF (reference sequence). The CDR3 is CATSREPLSEQYV. For the CDR3, the DNA is TGTGCCACCAGCAGAGAACCACTTAGCGAGCAGTACGTC.

Remarks on this clonotype: A read error may be the cause here, since a much bigger clone is one base away. CDR3 nucleotide sequence: TGTGCCAGCAGTTTACTCCCCGCCTCGGGACATGAGCGGTTCTTC. Its translation: CASSLLPASGHERFF. The chain is built from TRBV27 and TRBJ2-1, with D perhaps TRBD1 (6 bases). This CDR3 has 15 residues. Germline-derived CDR1 and CDR2 are MNHEY and SMNVEV (reference sequence).